These T cell receptor beta chains were read from a single sample in a study of T cell repertoires in cytomegalovirus infection. MiXCR, run by TCRdb on the reads, gives a single entry per CDR3 protein. Here the sample spans some 400,000 distinct CDR3 sequences, around a sixth being singletons. The sample taken for sequencing was PBMCs. These receptors originate from a human donor in good health (CMV status not recorded). Some clones in this sample may be carry-over from other donors' samples. The conserved cysteine and the conserved F or W are not part of the CDR3 here.

J gene	V gene	CDR3 protein
TRBJ1-2	TRBV7-8	ASSSPLAGLGGGYT
TRBJ2-3	TRBV7-6	ASSLGLSTDTQY
TRBJ2-1	TRBV11-2	ASSLAFHGGNEQF
TRBJ2-1	TRBV2	ASSVTLAGGGEQF
TRBJ1-3	TRBV10-3	AISETGNTIY
TRBJ1-1	TRBV4-3	ASSQGSGTANTEAF
TRBJ2-1	TRBV2	ASSPEGQDEQF
TRBJ2-2	TRBV4-1	ASSQEAVPRGELF
TRBJ2-7	TRBV6-5	ASSSSPGGEQY
TRBJ2-1	TRBV5-4	ASSRDQSSYNEQF
TRBJ2-5	TRBV5-6	ASSSEGQGDETQY
TRBJ2-1	TRBV19	ASRPSGTSYNEQF
TRBJ1-2	TRBV5-5	ASSPQGSLNYGYT
TRBJ2-5	TRBV20-1	SASVNFGRRGQETQY
TRBJ2-2	TRBV7-8	ASSLRPPTSGGARTGELF
TRBJ1-4	TRBV20-1	SAPRNNEKLF
TRBJ2-3	TRBV7-2	ASSLQAGATDTQY
TRBJ2-7	TRBV3-1	VSSQDTKFGGEQY
TRBJ2-7	TRBV28	ASSQDPSGWIYEQY
TRBJ2-5	TRBV6-1	ASTRGAGETQY
TRBJ1-6	TRBV6-5	ASSYSILANSPLH
TRBJ2-3	TRBV29-1	SVGDSSDTQY
TRBJ1-3	TRBV12-3/TRBV12-4	ASSSGLNTIY
TRBJ2-1	TRBV5-6	ASSLGQGYNEQF
TRBJ1-5	TRBV20-1	SAIGTEDQPQH
TRBJ1-1	TRBV6-2/TRBV6-3	ASSLGPFRSNRVNAEAF
TRBJ1-1	TRBV6-1	ASSKTGGTEAF
TRBJ1-5	TRBV6-1	ASSEGGLGNQPQH
TRBJ1-1	TRBV12-3/TRBV12-4	ASIGQSLAAF
TRBJ2-7	TRBV7-8	ASSLILGREQY
TRBJ2-4	TRBV7-2	ASSSTGGAYNIQY
TRBJ2-5	TRBV29-1	SVEDPRGPGGTQY
TRBJ1-2	TRBV7-6	ASRGEGFGYT
TRBJ2-4	TRBV6-4	ASRRDIQY
TRBJ2-3	TRBV18	ASQWVGTDTQY
TRBJ1-2	TRBV3-1	ASSPTPEYGYT
TRBJ2-1	TRBV7-3	ASSLAGRYNEQF
TRBJ2-7	TRBV20-1	SAGGPNPYEQY